This T cell receptor beta chain is drawn from a study of shared clonotypes between healthy human individuals (dated by TCRdb to about 2020). About the full investigation: The cohort comprised two women and a few men aged 18 to 49 years. Libraries were prepared and TCR repertoires were sequenced by different laboratories using diverse techniques, in order to increase sequencing depth and limit assay-specific biases. Per donor, three plates each were used for CD4 naive and CD4 memory, two for CD8 naive, and one for CD8 memory. Blood TCR repertoires of a handful of healthy adults were deeply sequenced to estimate repertoire size and the extent of clonotype sharing between individuals. Leukapheresis yielded between about 0.94 and 8.9 billion PBMCs per donor.

Note on this clone: The clone's antigen remains unknown. Nothing much larger sits one base from this clone, and base qualities are not available.

TCR CDR3 regions were amplified from genomic DNA by multiplex PCR using the deep immunoSEQ assay. For each cell subset, the extracted genomic DNA was distributed evenly across all wells of several immunoSEQ 96-well plates, and each plate served as one replicate. For sorted subsets, approximately 210 ng of genomic DNA, equivalent to around 31,000 T cell genomes, went into each replicate PCR. Purified libraries were quantified with a Qubit 3.0 fluorometer, sized on a Bioanalyzer 2100, and re-quantified with the KAPA Library Quantification kit. A separate single-read 150-cycle Illumina NextSeq 550 flow cell was used to sequence each immunoSEQ 96-well plate. The study's own analysis went as follows. Because the immunoSEQ output included only junctional sequences and no quality scores, the filtering could not be the same as the filtering used for full-length reads. Sequences were annotated with PyIR, a Python wrapper for IgBLAST v1.9, using IMGT germline references to assign V/J genes and CDR3. Reads were filtered out if the reads had weak V/J assignments (E-value above 1e-6), no CDR3, stop codons, out-of-frame junctions, or ambiguous translated residues. A V3J clonotype was defined by an identical inferred V gene, J gene, and CDR3 amino acid sequence. Percentage overlap between repertoires was calculated by dividing the number of shared unique clonotypes by the size of the smaller repertoire. RTK rarefaction, the Chao1 estimator, and Recon v2.1 estimates of unobserved clonotypes were used to assess repertoire richness. Generation probabilities were computed with OLGA for all TCRbeta clonotypes obtained by the gDNA method from several donors. In TCRdb, the immuneACCESS table is reduced to in-frame sequences with V and J assigned. These tables do not hold every clone; where another copy was compared, an unresolved V gene accounts for under half, and the others remain unexplained. D and trimming were read from the DNA, whereas the V and J calls and clone size are those reported in that table. Here the sample has roughly 2,300,000 clones; under 95% occur a single time. In total, the top ten clones hold 0.37% of the sample.

Donors were healthy HIV-negative adults with no recently reported acute infections or vaccinations. All donors were Caucasian adults living in Nashville, Tennessee, USA. Magnetic negative selection was used to enrich CD4+ T cells, after which naive cells were positively selected on CD45RA and the negative fraction became the memory subset. Blood was collected by leukapheresis, and PBMCs were isolated by Ficoll-Histopaque density gradient centrifugation and then cryopreserved in liquid nitrogen vapor phase. Analytical flow cytometry was used to check the purity and quantity of every magnetically sorted T cell population. Each sorted fraction had its genomic DNA isolated and then quantified by UV absorbance on a Nanodrop 2000c. From a lookup of the germline V gene, CDR1 and CDR2 are KGHSH and LQKENI. Compared with germline, V lacks 5 bases and J lacks 2 bases; bases without a gene match: 9. Reading from cysteine to phenylalanine, the CDR3 counts 17 amino acids. The sequence is cut down to CDR3 DNA, 51 bases in frame from base 1.

Beyond this particular receptor, the publication reports: Rarefaction of sorted-subset datasets indicated incomplete sequencing despite the large sequencing depth. Roughly 5% of naive CD4, 3.5% of naive CD8, roughly 2.4% of memory CD4, and about 0.4% of memory CD8 clonotypes were shared across several donors. Larger estimated clonotype richness was generally found for naive subsets than for memory subsets. Compared with non-shared clonotypes, clonotypes shared by all four sorted-subset donors had higher generation probabilities. Only blood was sampled, and tissue TCR repertoires likely differ from those in blood. Pairwise subsampling led to the expectation that sequencing depth would affect the degree of clonotype sharing among donors. Because the study included a small number of donors, the genetic and exposure-history diversity represented was limited.

Sequences were obtained from naive CD4+ T cells from PBMCs. This specimen's cell subset or site label, interpreted: CD45RA+ positively selected. Recombination connected TRBV18 to TRBJ2-2, and TRBD1 matches 9 of the central bases. This clonotype was sampled from a man younger than 30 in good health. Some clones in this sample may be carry-over from other donors' samples. The CDR3 region has the sequence CASSTPRDRDNTGELFF. In nucleotide form, the sequence is TGTGCCAGCTCAACTCCCCGGGACAGGGATAACACCGGGGAGCTGTTTTTT.